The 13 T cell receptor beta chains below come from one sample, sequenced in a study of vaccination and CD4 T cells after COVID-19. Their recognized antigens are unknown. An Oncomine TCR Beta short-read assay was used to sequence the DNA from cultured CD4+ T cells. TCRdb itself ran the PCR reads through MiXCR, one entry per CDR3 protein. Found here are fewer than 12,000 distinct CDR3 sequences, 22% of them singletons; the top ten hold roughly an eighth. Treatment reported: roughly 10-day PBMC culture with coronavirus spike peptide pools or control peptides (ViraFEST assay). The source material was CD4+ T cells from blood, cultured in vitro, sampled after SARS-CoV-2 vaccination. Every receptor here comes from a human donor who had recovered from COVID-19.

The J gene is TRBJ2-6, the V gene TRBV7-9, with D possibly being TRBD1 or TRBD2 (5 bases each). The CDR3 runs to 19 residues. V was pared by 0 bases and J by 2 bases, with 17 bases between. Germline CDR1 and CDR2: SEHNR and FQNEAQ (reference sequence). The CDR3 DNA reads TGTGCCAGCAGCTTAGCGGGGGACCCCCAGAGGCCTGGGGCCAACGTCCTGACTTTC. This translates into CASSLAGDPQRPGANVLTF.

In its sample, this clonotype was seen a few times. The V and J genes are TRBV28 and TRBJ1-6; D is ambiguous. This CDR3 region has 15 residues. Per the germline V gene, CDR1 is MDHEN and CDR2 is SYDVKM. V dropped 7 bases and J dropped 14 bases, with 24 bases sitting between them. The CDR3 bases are TGTGCCAGCACCCCTAGAGGATCCCCGGTGTTGTCCCTCCACTTT. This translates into CASTPRGSPVLSLHF.

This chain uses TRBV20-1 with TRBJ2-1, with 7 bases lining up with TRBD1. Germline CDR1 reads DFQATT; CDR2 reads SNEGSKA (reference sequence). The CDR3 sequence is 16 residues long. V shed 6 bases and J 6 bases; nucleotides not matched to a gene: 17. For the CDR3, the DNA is TGCAGTGCCCTTATGCGAGACAGGGTTCCTCTCAATGAGCAGTTCTTC. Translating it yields CSALMRDRVPLNEQFF.

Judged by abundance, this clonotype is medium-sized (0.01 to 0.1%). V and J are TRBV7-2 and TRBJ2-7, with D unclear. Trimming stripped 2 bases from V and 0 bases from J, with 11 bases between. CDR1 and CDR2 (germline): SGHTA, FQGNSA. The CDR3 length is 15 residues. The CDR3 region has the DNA TGTGCCAGCAGCTTAACCGCGGCCCTCTCCTACGAGCAGTACTTC. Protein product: CASSLTAALSYEQYF.

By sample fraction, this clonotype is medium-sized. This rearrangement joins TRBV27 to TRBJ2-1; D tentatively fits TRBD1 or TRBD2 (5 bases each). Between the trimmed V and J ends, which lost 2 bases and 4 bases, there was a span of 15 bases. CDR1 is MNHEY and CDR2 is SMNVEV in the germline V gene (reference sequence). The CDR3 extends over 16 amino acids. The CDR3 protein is CASSLEGITWYNEQFF. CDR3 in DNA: TGTGCCAGCAGTTTAGAGGGGATAACTTGGTACAATGAGCAGTTCTTC.

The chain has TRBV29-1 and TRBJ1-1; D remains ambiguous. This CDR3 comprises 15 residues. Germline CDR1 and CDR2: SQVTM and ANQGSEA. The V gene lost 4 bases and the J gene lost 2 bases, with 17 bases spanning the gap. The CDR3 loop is CSVGVIPTGNTEAFF. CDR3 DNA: TGCAGCGTTGGAGTCATTCCGACGGGAAACACTGAAGCTTTCTTT.

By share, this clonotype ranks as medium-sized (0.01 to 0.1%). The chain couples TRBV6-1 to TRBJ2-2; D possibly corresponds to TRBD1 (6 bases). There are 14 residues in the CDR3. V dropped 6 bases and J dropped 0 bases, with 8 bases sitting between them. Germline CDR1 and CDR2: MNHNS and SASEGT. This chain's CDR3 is CASRRTANTGELFF. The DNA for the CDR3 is TGTGCCAGCAGACGGACAGCGAACACCGGGGAGCTGTTTTTT.

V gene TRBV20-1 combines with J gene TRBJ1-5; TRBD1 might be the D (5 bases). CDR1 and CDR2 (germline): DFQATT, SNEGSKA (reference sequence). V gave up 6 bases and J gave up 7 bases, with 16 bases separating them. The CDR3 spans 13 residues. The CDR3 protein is CSAAGAGRQPQHF. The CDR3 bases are TGCAGTGCCGCTGGGGCGGGGAGGCAGCCCCAGCATTTT.

CDR3 loop: CASSQSNHRLKGEQYF. CDR3 nucleotide sequence: TGCGCCAGCAGCCAATCTAACCACCGGCTAAAAGGCGAGCAGTACTTC. The chain carries TRBV4-3 and TRBJ2-7; D call uncertain. V gave up 2 bases and J gave up 6 bases, with 20 bases separating them. The CDR3 has 16 amino acids. Per the germline V gene, CDR1 is LGHNA and CDR2 is YSLEER.

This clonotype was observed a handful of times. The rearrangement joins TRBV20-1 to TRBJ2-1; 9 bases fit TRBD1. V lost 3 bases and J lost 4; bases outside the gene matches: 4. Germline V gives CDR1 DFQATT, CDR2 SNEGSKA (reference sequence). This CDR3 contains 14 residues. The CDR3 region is CSASTGGMYNEQFF. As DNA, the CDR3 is TGCAGTGCTAGCACAGGGGGCATGTACAATGAGCAGTTCTTC.

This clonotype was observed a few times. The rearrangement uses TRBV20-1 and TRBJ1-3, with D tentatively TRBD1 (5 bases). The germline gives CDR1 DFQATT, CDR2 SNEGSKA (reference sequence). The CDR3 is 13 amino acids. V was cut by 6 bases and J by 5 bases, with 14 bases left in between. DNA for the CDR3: TGCAGTGCAATCCAGGGAACAAGAAACACCATATATTTT. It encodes CSAIQGTRNTIYF.

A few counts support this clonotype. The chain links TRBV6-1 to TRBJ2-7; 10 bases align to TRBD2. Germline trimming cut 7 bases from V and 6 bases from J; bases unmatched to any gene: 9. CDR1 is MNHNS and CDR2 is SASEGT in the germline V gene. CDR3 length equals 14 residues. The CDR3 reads CASTPGLAVGEQYF. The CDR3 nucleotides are TGTGCCAGCACCCCAGGACTAGCGGTAGGCGAGCAGTACTTC.

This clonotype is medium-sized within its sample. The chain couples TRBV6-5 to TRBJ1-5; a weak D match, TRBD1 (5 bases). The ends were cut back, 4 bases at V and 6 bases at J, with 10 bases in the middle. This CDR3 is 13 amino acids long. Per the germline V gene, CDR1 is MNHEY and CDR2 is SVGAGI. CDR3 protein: CASSLRGGQPQHF. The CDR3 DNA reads TGTGCCAGCAGTTTAAGGGGAGGTCAGCCCCAGCATTTT.